This T cell receptor (beta chain) was recorded in a study of early T cells in non-severe SARS-CoV-2 infection. Study-wide background: Sequencing targeted bulk RNA from unsorted whole blood, leaving chains unpaired. General observations from the study: VDJdb-based annotation leaned toward anti-spike CD8 responses and missed private and CD4 specificities.

This clonotype was picked up many times. Its target is unknown. The TCR library protocol was used to attach unique molecular identifiers. These identifiers were attached to individual cDNA molecules. TCRdb ran MiXCR on the 5' RACE reads and lists one entry per CDR3 protein. Of approximately 120,000 distinct CDR3 sequences in the sample, around 14% are singletons; the top ten hold around a fifth. The CDR3 consists of 15 residues. V was cut by 4 bases and J by 0 bases, with 7 bases left in between. Germline CDR1 reads SGHVS; CDR2 reads FNYEAQ. The specimen sequenced was whole blood. The sequence came from an adult who was a healthcare worker with PCR-confirmed SARS-CoV-2 infection or an uninfected control (not recorded which). This chain joins TRBV7-6 and TRBJ1-6; D gene unclear. CDR3 sequence reads: CASSSRSSYNSPLHF. CDR3 in DNA: TGTGCCAGCAGCTCTCGGAGCTCCTATAATTCACCCCTCCACTTT.